The 30 T cell receptor beta chains given below trace back to one sample, sequenced in a study of cytomegalovirus exposure and HLA in healthy donors. Clones were read by immunoSEQ multiplex PCR, and TCRdb kept only the in-frame ones, dropping some. The profile covers tens of thousands of clones, with around 96% appearing a single time and roughly 1.3% taken by the ten largest. The sequencing sample was made of PBMCs. The source of these receptors is a woman younger than 30 in good health and CMV-seronegative.

J is TRBJ1-5 and V is TRBV12-2. TRBV12-2 represents a pseudogene. The length of the CDR3 is 13 residues. The CDR3 protein is CGRRGREDQPQHF. The CDR3 DNA is TGTGGTCGACGGGGCAGGGAGGATCAGCCCCAGCATTTT.

The J gene is TRBJ2-5, the V gene TRBV2; TRBD1 might be the D (6 bases). Germline V gene lookup returns CDR1 SNHLY and CDR2 FYNNEI. This CDR3 has 15 residues. Trimming stripped 0 bases from V and 1 base from J, with 9 bases between. The DNA for the CDR3 is TGTGCCAGCAGTGAAGCTCCGGACAGCCAAGAGACCCAGTACTTC. This translates into CASSEAPDSQETQYF.

This chain joins TRBV10-1 and TRBJ2-1; the match to TRBD1 covers 10 bases. The CDR3 is made up of 12 amino acids. CDR1 WNHNN and CDR2 SYGVQD come from the germline V gene (reference sequence). CDR3 sequence: CAPGTGVNEQFF. CDR3 DNA sequence: TGCGCACCCGGGACAGGGGTAAATGAGCAGTTCTTC.

The V and J genes are TRBV7-9 and TRBJ2-3, with 13 nucleotides matching TRBD2. The CDR3 is 15 amino acids. Losses at the gene ends were 6 bases for V and 2 bases for J; bases not matched to a gene: 2. Germline CDR1 and CDR2: SEHNR and FQNEAQ (reference sequence). CDR3 nucleotides: TGTGCCAGCAGGGGACTAGCGGGGATCACAGATACGCAGTATTTT. It yields the protein CASRGLAGITDTQYF.

J is TRBJ2-1 and V is TRBV10-3, with TRBD2 matching 7 bases. The germline V gene has CDR1 ENHRY and CDR2 SYGVKD. The junction had 9 bases not matched to a gene; V was cut back by 6 bases and J by 7 bases. The CDR3 is made up of 14 amino acids. The CDR3 region has the DNA TGTGCCATCAGCCGCCACGGACTAGGAAATGAGCAGTTCTTC. This codes for CAISRHGLGNEQFF.

V gene TRBV5-5 combines with J gene TRBJ2-1, with 8 bases lining up with TRBD1. V lost 7 bases, J lost 6 bases, and 9 bases stayed unmatched. CDR3 length: 14 residues. Germline CDR1 SGHKS, CDR2 YYEKEE (reference sequence). The CDR3 sequence is CASLRTGSANEQFF. The CDR3 DNA reads TGTGCCAGCCTTAGGACAGGGTCTGCCAATGAGCAGTTCTTC.

V is TRBV29-1 and J is TRBJ2-1; 7 bases agree with TRBD2. Germline V gene lookup returns CDR1 SQVTM and CDR2 ANQGSEA. The CDR3 covers 15 residues. With V trimmed by 5 bases and J by 7 bases, 14 bases remained unmatched. The CDR3 DNA follows: TGCAGCGTTATAAGCAGCGGGATGCGTGGGAATGAGCAGTTCTTC. It codes for CSVISSGMRGNEQFF.

The CDR3 DNA follows: TGTGCCAGCAGCACAGGAGTCTTTCCACCCCACCAAGAGACCCAGTACTTC. It codes for CASSTGVFPPHQETQYF. This rearrangement joins TRBV7-9 to TRBJ2-5, with a possible D match to TRBD1 (5 bases). Germline CDR1 SEHNR, CDR2 FQNEAQ (reference sequence). The CDR3 is 17 amino acids. The V end lost 5 bases, the J end lost 0 bases, and 19 bases lay between the germline ends.

This chain connects TRBV30 to TRBJ2-7, with no clear D. Trimming took off 0 bases at V and 6 bases at J, with 9 bases between the two ends. This CDR3 region has 12 residues. Germline lookup yields CDR1 GTSNPN and CDR2 SVGIG (reference sequence). The CDR3 region has the DNA TGTGCCTGGAGTGTTATATCAGTCGAGCAGTACTTC. The encoded protein is CAWSVISVEQYF.

V and J are TRBV5-4 and TRBJ2-6; weak D call: TRBD1 (6 bases). V shed 4 bases and J shed 2 bases, with 13 bases lying between them. CDR3 size: 16 residues. Germline CDR1 SGHNT, CDR2 YYREEE (reference sequence). The CDR3 here is CASSRDTPAGANVLTF. The CDR3 nucleotides are TGTGCCAGCAGCCGGGACACCCCGGCTGGGGCCAACGTCCTGACTTTC.

The V call is TRBV19, the J call TRBJ2-1; tentative D call: TRBD2 (6 bases). Trimming removed 10 bases at V and 4 bases at J, with 11 bases between. The germline V gene encodes CDR1 LNHDA and CDR2 SQIVND (reference sequence). The length of the CDR3 is 12 residues. CDR3 protein: CATREAYNEQFF. The CDR3 DNA reads TGTGCCACAAGGGAGGCGTACAATGAGCAGTTCTTC.

The CDR3 DNA reads TGCGCCAGTCTACCGACAGGGGATGGCTACACCTTC. Residues: CASLPTGDGYTF. The rearrangement joins TRBV5-1 to TRBJ1-2, with 8 nucleotides matching TRBD1. In germline, CDR1 is SGHRS, CDR2 YFSETQ. The CDR3 has 12 residues. V shed 8 bases, J shed 6 bases, and the junction held 6 bases outside the gene matches.

This chain links TRBV5-6 with TRBJ2-1; no firm D call. The CDR3 is 13 amino acids. Germline assignment: CDR1 SGHDT and CDR2 YYEEEE. The V gene lost 0 bases and the J gene lost 8 bases, with 9 bases spanning the gap. The CDR3, as DNA: TGTGCCAGCAGCTTGGCCATGGCCTATGAGCAGTTCTTC. The encoded protein is CASSLAMAYEQFF. The entire variable domain, with the rest obtained from reference TRBV5-6 and TRBJ2-1, is as follows: DAGVTQSPTHLIKTRGQQVTLRCSPKSGHDTVSWYQQALGQGPQFIFQYYEEEERQRGNFPDRFSGHQFPNYSSELNVNALLLGDSALYLCASSLAMAYEQFFGPGTRLTVL.

The chain employs TRBV18 and TRBJ2-7; 10 bases fit TRBD2. In germline, CDR1 is KGHSH, CDR2 LQKENI. J was trimmed by 9 bases and V by 3 bases; bases with no gene match: 8. The CDR3 loop spans 14 amino acids. CDR3 DNA sequence: TGTGCCAGCTCACCCGCTAGCGGGAGAGATGCGCAGTACTTC. Its translation is CASSPASGRDAQYF.

The chain combines TRBV6-1 with TRBJ1-5; weak D call: TRBD1 (5 bases). The V end lost 2 bases, the J end lost 3 bases, and 8 bases lay between the germline ends. This CDR3 is built from 14 residues. Germline V lookup: CDR1 MNHNS, CDR2 SASEGT. The CDR3 nucleotides are TGTGCCAGCAGTGAACGGGGGTTCAATCAGCCCCAGCATTTT. This translates into CASSERGFNQPQHF.

The chain links TRBV4-1 to TRBJ2-1, with 8 bases identical to TRBD2. Trimming at V came to 4 bases and at J to 0 bases, leaving 8 bases not matched to a gene. The CDR3 extends over 17 amino acids. Looked up from germline, CDR1 is MGHRA and CDR2 is YSYEKL. The CDR3 DNA is TGCGCCAGCAGCCTCCTGGGCAGCGGGAGCTCCTACAATGAGCAGTTCTTC. This sequence encodes CASSLLGSGSSYNEQFF.

This chain links TRBV6-1 with TRBJ1-1, with a tentative D call TRBD1 (6 bases). With 6 bases removed from V and 5 bases from J, the gap between germline ends came to 16 bases. The germline CDR1 and CDR2 sequences are MNHNS and SASEGT. The CDR3 has 14 residues. The CDR3 nucleotides are TGTGCCAGCAGGAGGGGGGGGACGGGGACTGAAGCTTTCTTT. Its protein is CASRRGGTGTEAFF.

This chain connects TRBV6-5 to TRBJ2-3; 8 bases agree with TRBD2. Per germline, CDR1 MNHEY and CDR2 SVGAGI. V gave up 9 bases and J gave up 5 bases; unmatched junction bases: 7. This CDR3 has 13 amino acids. In DNA, the CDR3 is TGTGCCAGTCGGGAGGGCGGAGGAGATACGCAGTATTTT. Residues: CASREGGGDTQYF.

A few counts support this clone. The chain carries TRBV30 and TRBJ1-1; D is possibly TRBD1 (6 bases). CDR3 length equals 13 residues. Germline lookup yields CDR1 GTSNPN and CDR2 SVGIG (reference sequence). V was trimmed by 0 bases and J by 1 base, leaving 6 bases between them. The CDR3 loop is CAWSVQGNTEAFF. The CDR3 coding sequence is TGTGCCTGGAGTGTACAGGGGAACACTGAAGCTTTCTTT.

The V call is TRBV6-5, the J call TRBJ2-7; 11 bases agree with TRBD2. V trimming: 2 bases; J trimming: 3 bases; junction bases outside the gene matches: 3. The germline CDR1 and CDR2 sequences are MNHEY and SVGAGI. There are 15 residues in the CDR3. In DNA form, the CDR3 reads TGTGCCAGCAGTTACGGGACTAGCGGTTTCTACGAGCAGTACTTC. Its protein product is CASSYGTSGFYEQYF.

The genes are TRBV6-1 and TRBJ2-3; TRBD1 might be the D (6 bases). Trimming pared 0 bases from V and 8 bases from J, leaving 12 bases between. The germline CDR1 and CDR2 sequences are MNHNS and SASEGT. CDR3 length: 14 amino acids. Here the CDR3 reads CASSEASGVRTQYF. The CDR3 DNA reads TGTGCCAGCAGTGAAGCCTCAGGGGTTCGTACGCAGTATTTT.

The rearrangement links TRBV14 to TRBJ2-7, with D possibly being TRBD2 (5 bases). V was trimmed by 0 bases and J by 0 bases, leaving 12 bases between them. The CDR3 covers 16 residues. CDR1 SGHDN and CDR2 FVKESK come from the germline V gene. The CDR3 nucleotides read TGTGCCAGCAGCCAAGATTTCGGACTTCTCTCCTACGAGCAGTACTTC. Translating gives CASSQDFGLLSYEQYF.

The rearrangement links TRBV2 to TRBJ1-5; D may be TRBD1 (6 bases). The germline V gene has CDR1 SNHLY and CDR2 FYNNEI. Trimming cost V 8 bases and J 7 bases, with 15 bases left between them. This CDR3 is 13 amino acids long. Here the CDR3 reads CASGTGMGQPQHF. In nucleotides, the CDR3 is TGTGCCAGCGGTACAGGGATGGGCCAGCCCCAGCATTTT. Full variable domain (remainder filled in from reference TRBV2 and TRBJ1-5): EPEVTQTPSHQVTQMGQEVILRCVPISNHLYFYWYRQILGQKVEFLVSFYNNEISEKSEIFDDQFSVERPDGSNFTLKIRSTKLEDSAMYFCASGTGMGQPQHFGDGTRLSIL.

V and J are TRBV18 and TRBJ2-7; TRBD2 is a possible D gene (6 bases). Trimming removed 3 bases from V and 3 bases from J, with 12 bases in between. The germline V gene has CDR1 KGHSH and CDR2 LQKENI. The CDR3 sequence is 14 residues long. DNA for the CDR3: TGTGCCAGCTCACCCAAGGCGGGAATCTACGAGCAGTACTTC. It specifies CASSPKAGIYEQYF.

V usage is TRBV7-9 and J usage is TRBJ2-7; no clear D gene. The CDR3 spans 14 residues. Per germline, CDR1 SEHNR and CDR2 FQNEAQ (reference sequence). V was clipped by 4 bases and J by 6 bases, with 16 bases between them. The CDR3, as DNA: TGTGCCAGCAGCTCCGACGGTGCCCGAGGCGAGCAGTACTTC. This codes for CASSSDGARGEQYF.

In nucleotides, the CDR3 is TGTGCCAGCTCACCACCGCCAGATTCCAATGAGCAGTTCTTC. It translates to CASSPPPDSNEQFF. The J gene is TRBJ2-1, the V gene TRBV18; no clear D. Germline V CDR1 and CDR2: KGHSH, LQKENI. CDR3 length equals 14 residues. Trimming shortened V by 0 bases and J by 6 bases, and 9 bases separated the two germline ends.

The genes are TRBV4-1 and TRBJ2-7; possibly TRBD2 for D (5 bases). Germline values: CDR1 MGHRA, CDR2 YSYEKL. The CDR3 loop spans 16 amino acids. The ends were cut back, 0 bases at V and 2 bases at J, with 14 bases in the middle. The CDR3 sequence: CASSQDVGGSPYEQYF. The CDR3 DNA sequence: TGCGCCAGCAGCCAAGATGTAGGCGGGTCCCCCTACGAGCAGTACTTC.

The count of this clone is one. V is TRBV5-1 and J is TRBJ2-2; D may be TRBD1 (7 bases). The CDR3 extends over 16 amino acids. Trimming took off 6 bases at V and 6 bases at J, with 21 bases between the two ends. Germline V gene lookup returns CDR1 SGHRS and CDR2 YFSETQ. The CDR3 DNA follows: TGCGCCAGCAAGTTCCCCAGGGGGGCTGAGGCCGGGGAGCTGTTTTTT. Translation: CASKFPRGAEAGELFF.

This clone was picked up one time. V and J are TRBV9 and TRBJ2-3; D possibly corresponds to TRBD2 (5 bases). The CDR3 consists of 15 residues. V was cut by 2 bases and J by 1 base, with 11 bases left in between. The germline gives CDR1 SGDLS, CDR2 YYNGEE. DNA of the CDR3: TGTGCCAGCAGCGTTGAGCGGTACCGCACAGATACGCAGTATTTT. Translating gives CASSVERYRTDTQYF.

The chain joins TRBV27 to TRBJ2-3, with 13 bases identical to TRBD2. Germline-derived CDR1 and CDR2 are MNHEY and SMNVEV (reference sequence). Trimming cost V 5 bases and J 7 bases; bases outside gene matches: 12. The CDR3 extends over 17 amino acids. The CDR3 DNA reads as TGTGCCAGCAGTACTCGGACTAGCGGGAGTCATGTAAATACGCAGTATTTT. Residues: CASSTRTSGSHVNTQYF.